This passage covers 2 T cell receptor beta chains from one sample sequenced in a study of graft-versus-host responses after intestinal transplantation. TCRdb's table, derived via immunoSEQ multiplex PCR, lists solely in-frame clones and lacks some. This table has roughly 100,000 clones, 80% to 95% appearing once. No antigens are known for them. The input for sequencing was unstimulated CD8+ T cells sorted from spleen or lymph node cells, taken before intestinal transplant. The receptors shown here come from a human donor who received an intestinal transplant.

This rearrangement joins TRBV15 to TRBJ1-2; a possible D gene is TRBD1 (6 bases). Germline CDR1 and CDR2: LNHNV and YYDKDF (reference sequence). Trimming shortened V by 0 bases and J by 8 bases, and 16 bases separated the two germline ends. This CDR3 region has 15 residues. This chain's CDR3 is CATSRDTGQLAGYTF. Written as DNA, the CDR3 is TGTGCCACCAGCAGAGATACAGGACAGCTCGCGGGCTACACCTTC.

The chain couples TRBV4-1 to TRBJ2-1; D could derive from TRBD1 or TRBD2 (5 bases each). Trimming shortened V by 0 bases and J by 6 bases, and 12 bases separated the two germline ends. Per germline, CDR1 MGHRA and CDR2 YSYEKL. This CDR3 has 15 residues. The CDR3 region is CASSQDRGAGNEQFF. In nucleotides, the CDR3 is TGCGCCAGCAGCCAAGATAGGGGAGCAGGCAATGAGCAGTTCTTC.